The present entry profiles one T cell receptor (beta chain) with its context. The antigen is undetermined. Repertoires were generated with immunoSEQ multiplex PCR, while TCRdb's copy carries only in-frame clones and drops some. The table includes some 54,000 clones, roughly 80% detected once. This record comes from a study of OX40 agonist ivuxolimab in advanced cancers. Whole-study context: It was ivuxolimab, an agonistic anti-OX40 (CD134) antibody, that patients were treated with.

Germline V gene data show CDR1 as MNHEY and CDR2 as SMNVEV (reference sequence). This CDR3 is 14 amino acids long. V trimming: 6 bases; J trimming: 0 bases; junction bases outside the gene matches: 2. Study observations and caveats: CD4+ and CD8+ blood T cells expanded clonally by week 6 at 0.1 to 3.0 mg/kg. Relative to CD4+ cells, CD8+ T cells on average had more expanded clones.

The chain employs TRBV27 and TRBJ1-3; TRBD1 matches at 7 bases. The specimen was CD4+ or CD8+ T cells sorted from blood, collected in a trial of the OX40 agonist ivuxolimab. This clonotype originated in an adult with an advanced solid tumor such as melanoma, head and neck, liver or kidney cancer. CDR3 sequence: CASRRQGSGNTIYF. CDR3 coding DNA: TGTGCCAGCAGACGACAGGGCTCTGGAAACACCATATATTTT.